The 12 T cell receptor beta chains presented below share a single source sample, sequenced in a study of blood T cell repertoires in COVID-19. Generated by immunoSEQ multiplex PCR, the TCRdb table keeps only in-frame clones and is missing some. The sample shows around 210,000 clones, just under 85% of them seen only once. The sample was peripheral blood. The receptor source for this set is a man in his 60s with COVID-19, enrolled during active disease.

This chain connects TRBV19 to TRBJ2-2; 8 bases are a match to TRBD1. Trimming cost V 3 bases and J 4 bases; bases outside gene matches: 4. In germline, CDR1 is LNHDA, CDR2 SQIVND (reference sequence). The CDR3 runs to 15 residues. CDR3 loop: CASSMGQAGTGELFF. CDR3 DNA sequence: TGTGCCAGTAGTATGGGACAGGCGGGCACCGGGGAGCTGTTTTTT. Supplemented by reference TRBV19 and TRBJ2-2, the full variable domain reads DGGITQSPKYLFRKEGQNVTLSCEQNLNHDAMYWYRQDPGQGLRLIYYSQIVNDFQKGDIAEGYSVSREKKESFPLTVTSAQKNPTAFYLCASSMGQAGTGELFFGEGSRLTVL.

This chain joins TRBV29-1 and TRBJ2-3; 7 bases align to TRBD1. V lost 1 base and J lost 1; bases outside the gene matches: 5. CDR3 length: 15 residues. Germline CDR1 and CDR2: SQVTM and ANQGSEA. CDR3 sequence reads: CSVEGTGAGTDTQYF. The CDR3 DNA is TGCAGCGTTGAAGGTACAGGGGCGGGCACAGATACGCAGTATTTT.

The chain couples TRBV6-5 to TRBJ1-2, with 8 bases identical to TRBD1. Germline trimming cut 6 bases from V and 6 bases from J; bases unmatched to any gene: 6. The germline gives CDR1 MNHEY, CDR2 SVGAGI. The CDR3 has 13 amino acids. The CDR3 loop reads CASRHGQGDGYTF. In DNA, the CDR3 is TGTGCCAGCAGGCACGGACAGGGAGATGGCTACACCTTC.

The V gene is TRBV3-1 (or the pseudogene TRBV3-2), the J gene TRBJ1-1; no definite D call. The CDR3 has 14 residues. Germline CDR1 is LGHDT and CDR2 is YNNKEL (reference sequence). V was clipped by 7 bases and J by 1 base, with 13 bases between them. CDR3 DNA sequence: TGTGCCAGCACCCTAGCTGGGAAGAACACTGAAGCTTTCTTT. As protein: CASTLAGKNTEAFF.

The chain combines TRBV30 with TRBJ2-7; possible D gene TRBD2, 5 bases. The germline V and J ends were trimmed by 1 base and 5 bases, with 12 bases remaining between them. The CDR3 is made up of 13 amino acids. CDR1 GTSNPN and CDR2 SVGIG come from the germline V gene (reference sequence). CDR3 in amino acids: CAWSAQSGHEQYF. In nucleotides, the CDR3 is TGTGCCTGGAGTGCACAAAGCGGTCACGAGCAGTACTTC. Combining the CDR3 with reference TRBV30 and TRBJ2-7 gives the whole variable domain SQTIHQWPATLVQPVGSPLSLECTVEGTSNPNLYWYRQAAGRGLQLLFYSVGIGQISSEVPQNLSASRPQDRQFILSSKKLLLSDSGFYLCAWSAQSGHEQYFGPGTRLTVT.

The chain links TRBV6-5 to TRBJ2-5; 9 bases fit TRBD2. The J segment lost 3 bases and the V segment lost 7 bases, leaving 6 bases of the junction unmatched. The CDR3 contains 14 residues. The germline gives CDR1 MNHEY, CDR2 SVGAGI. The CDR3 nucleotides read TGTGCCAGCAAGGCGGGAGGGCCTAAAGAGACCCAGTACTTC. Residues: CASKAGGPKETQYF.

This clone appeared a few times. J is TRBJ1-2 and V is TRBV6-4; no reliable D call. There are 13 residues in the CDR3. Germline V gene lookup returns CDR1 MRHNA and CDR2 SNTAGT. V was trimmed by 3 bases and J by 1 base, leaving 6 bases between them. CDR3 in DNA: TGTGCCAGCAGTGAATCCCTTAACTATGGCTACACCTTC. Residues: CASSESLNYGYTF.

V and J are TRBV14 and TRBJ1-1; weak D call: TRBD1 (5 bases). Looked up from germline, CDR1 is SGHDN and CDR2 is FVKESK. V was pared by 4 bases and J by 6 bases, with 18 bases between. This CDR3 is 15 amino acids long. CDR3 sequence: CASSRSQGRSAEAFF. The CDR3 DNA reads TGTGCCAGCAGCCGATCTCAGGGTAGGTCCGCTGAAGCTTTCTTT.

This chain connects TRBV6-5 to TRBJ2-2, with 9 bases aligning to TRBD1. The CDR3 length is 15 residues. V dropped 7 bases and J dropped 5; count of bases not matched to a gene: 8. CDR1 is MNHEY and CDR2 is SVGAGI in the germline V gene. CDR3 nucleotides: TGTGCCAGCACCTACCAGACAGGGGGGACCGGGGAGCTGTTTTTT. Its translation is CASTYQTGGTGELFF.

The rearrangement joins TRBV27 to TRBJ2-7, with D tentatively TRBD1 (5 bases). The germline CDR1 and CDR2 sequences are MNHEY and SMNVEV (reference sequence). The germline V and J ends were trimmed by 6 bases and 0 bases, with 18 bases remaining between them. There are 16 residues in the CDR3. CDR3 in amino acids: CASRPLGQAFSYEQYF. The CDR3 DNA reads TGTGCCAGCAGACCACTGGGGCAGGCCTTCTCCTACGAGCAGTACTTC.

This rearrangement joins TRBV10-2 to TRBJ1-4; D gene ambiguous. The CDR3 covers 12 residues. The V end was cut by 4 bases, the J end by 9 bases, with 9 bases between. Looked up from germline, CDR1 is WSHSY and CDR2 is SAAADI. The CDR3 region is CASSGQDQKLFF. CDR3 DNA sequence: TGCGCCAGCAGTGGACAAGACCAAAAACTGTTTTTT.

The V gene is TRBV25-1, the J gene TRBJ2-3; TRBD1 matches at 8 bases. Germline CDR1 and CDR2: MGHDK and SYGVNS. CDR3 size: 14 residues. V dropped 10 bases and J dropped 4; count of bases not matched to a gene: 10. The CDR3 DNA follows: TGTGCCACTACAAGGACAGGGTTTCCAGATACGCAGTATTTT. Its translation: CATTRTGFPDTQYF.